This T cell receptor (beta chain) originates from a study of OX40 agonist ivuxolimab in advanced cancers. Note on this clone: Its antigen is as yet unknown.

General study findings and limits: CD4+ and CD8+ blood T cells expanded clonally by week 6 at 0.1 to 3.0 mg/kg.

The method was immunoSEQ multiplex PCR; TCRdb's version includes in-frame clones alone and lacks a portion of them. The data contain 12,000 to 15,000 clones, more than 75% of them seen just once; the ten biggest clones take up more than 6%. The material sequenced was CD4+ or CD8+ T cells sorted from blood, taken in a trial of the OX40 agonist ivuxolimab. This clonotype was sampled from an adult with an advanced solid tumor such as melanoma, head and neck, liver or kidney cancer.

CDR3 protein: CASSKARTGPQNIQYF. The CDR3 DNA reads as TGTGCCAGCAGCAAAGCCCGGACTGGTCCTCAAAACATTCAGTACTTC. The chain has TRBV21-1 and TRBJ2-4; TRBD2, the table's D call, lacks a check against the DNA. TRBV21-1 is shown as a pseudogene. This CDR3 comprises 16 residues.